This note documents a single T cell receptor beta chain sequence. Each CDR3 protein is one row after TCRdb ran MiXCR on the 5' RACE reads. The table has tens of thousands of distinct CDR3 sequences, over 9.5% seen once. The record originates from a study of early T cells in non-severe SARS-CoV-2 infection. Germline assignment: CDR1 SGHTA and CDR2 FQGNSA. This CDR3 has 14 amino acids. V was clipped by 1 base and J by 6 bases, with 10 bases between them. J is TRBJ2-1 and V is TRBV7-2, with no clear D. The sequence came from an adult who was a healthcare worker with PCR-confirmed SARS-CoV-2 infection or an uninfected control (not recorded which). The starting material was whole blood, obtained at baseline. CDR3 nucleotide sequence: TGTGCCAGCAGCTTAGTTATGGCAGTCAATGAGCAGTTCTTC. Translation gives CASSLVMAVNEQFF.